This T cell receptor beta chain derives from a study of blood T cells in healthy people across ages. In this sample, this clonotype turned up a few times. The antigen remains unidentified. Study-wide findings and caveats: Naive T cell percentage by flow cytometry tracked strongly with beta diversity.

Trimming stripped 3 bases from V and 4 bases from J, with 9 bases between. There are 13 residues in the CDR3. The germline V gene encodes CDR1 MNHEY and CDR2 SVGAGI. Using a J-beta primer mix together with a sample-barcoded 5' primer, a second PCR was run for roughly 6 to 11 cycles. Each cDNA molecule, via a template-switch adaptor with 12 random nucleotides, was tagged. Via MiXCR, TCRdb re-called the 5' RACE reads, giving one row per CDR3 protein. The sample has some 1.4 million distinct CDR3 sequences, 42% seen once. The V gene is TRBV6-5, the J gene TRBJ1-1; unclear D gene. Sequenced sample: blood. The TCR comes from a woman in her late teens or twenties in good health. CDR3: CASSYAGSTEAFF. The CDR3 DNA sequence: TGTGCCAGCAGTTATGCTGGGAGCACTGAAGCTTTCTTT.